This T cell receptor beta chain was sequenced in a study of identical twins. Study-level findings and limits: Rather than following the same donors, the conclusions depended on cross-sectional statistical analysis. Where out-of-frame alpha sequences were twin-shared, they showed excess low generation probability. It was possible that invariant MAIT and iNKT cells partly confounded the zero-insertion analyses.

Trimming left V 2 bases short and J 4 bases short, with 8 bases between. Germline values: CDR1 MDHEN, CDR2 SYDVKM. This CDR3 is 13 amino acids long. The table lists this clonotype with a few counts. What it binds is not known. A universal primer site was created by template switching, with the cDNA bearing unique molecular identifiers. TCRdb re-called the 5' RACE reads through MiXCR, storing one row per CDR3 protein. The repertoire has 300,000 or so distinct CDR3 sequences, roughly 10% of them found once; the top ten carry roughly 7%. The same data also went into a second study, on yellow fever vaccine responses in identical twins.

The chain is built from TRBV28 and TRBJ1-1; D is uncertain. The TCR was taken from a woman aged 18-29 years in good health. The sequenced material came from CD8+ T cells sorted from blood. In DNA, the CDR3 is TGTGCCAGCAGTTTAGTCACGGGCACTGAAGCTTTCTTT. Protein sequence: CASSLVTGTEAFF.